This T cell receptor beta chain was identified during a study of cytomegalovirus exposure and HLA in healthy donors. General study results and limits: Association with HLA alleles at 0.05 false discovery rate was found for some 18,000 TCR beta sequences in a later analysis.

Primers for the PCR totalled 60 Vbeta and 13 Jbeta. Here immunoSEQ multiplex PCR was the method, and the copy in TCRdb shows in-frame clones only, minus some. The sample has around 230,000 clones; roughly 84% are singletons. As concerns this clone: Antigen specificity is unknown.

Germline trimming cut 10 bases from V and 0 bases from J; bases unmatched to any gene: 10. CDR3 size: 15 residues. Germline loops: CDR1 ENHRY, CDR2 SYGVKD. The chain has TRBV10-3 and TRBJ1-1; 8 positions match TRBD1. The receptor comes from a girl aged 2 to 9 in good health and CMV-seronegative. Sequenced sample: PBMCs. This chain's CDR3 is CATRLWTGLNTEAFF. CDR3 nucleotide sequence: TGTGCCACCAGATTATGGACAGGGCTGAACACTGAAGCTTTCTTT.